This TCR beta chain was observed in a study of blood T cell repertoires in COVID-19. Background on the study: There were acute and convalescent COVID-19 samples, and they came from the United States, Italy and Spain. In each case, the material was cDNA or gDNA derived from T cells, B-cell-depleted T cells, or PBMCs.

Per the authors' pipeline: Counts of nucleated cells, estimated from reference gene primer amplification, were obtained. Assay: immunoSEQ multiplex PCR; the TCRdb copy retains only in-frame clones and omits some. V, J and clone size derive from that table, while D and trimming were established from the DNA sequence. This repertoire shows 200,000 or so clones, roughly 76% found once; its top ten account for 12%. Patients from Seattle were sampled longitudinally, starting during active infection. Germline V gene sequence: CDR1 LGHDT, CDR2 YNNKEL (reference sequence). This CDR3 contains 14 residues. V lost 8 bases, J lost 7 bases, and 17 bases lay in between.

The chain combines TRBV3-1 (or the pseudogene TRBV3-2) with TRBJ1-4, with D perhaps matching TRBD1 (5 bases). The origin of this receptor is a woman of 80 years or more with COVID-19, enrolled during active disease. The sequencing sample was made of peripheral blood. The CDR3 bases are TGTGCCAGCGCGCGGGACGGCGGCGGTGAAAAACTGTTTTTT. Encoded protein: CASARDGGGEKLFF.